Listed below are T cell receptor beta chains from one sample, sequenced in a study of CD8 T cells in Susac syndrome. TCRdb ran MiXCR on the immunoSEQ multiplex PCR reads and lists one entry per CDR3 protein. The sample contains 150,000 to 200,000 distinct CDR3 sequences, roughly 90% of which appear only once. The sequencing sample was made of CD4+ T cells from PBMCs. All receptors come from a human donor with Susac syndrome. Both conserved end residues are part of each CDR3.

TRBV12-3/TRBV12-4	TRBJ1-2	CASSLGGLRYGYTF
TRBV2	TRBJ2-1	CASSELREWNNEQFF
TRBV5-4	TRBJ1-1	CASSSLDSSSLAFF
TRBV18	TRBJ2-2	CASSPMTGELFF
TRBV20-1	TRBJ1-1	CSARGTELEAFF
TRBV7-9	TRBJ1-1	CASSPGGLGSAFF
TRBV18	TRBJ1-1	CASSRDSTEAFF
TRBV30	TRBJ1-2	CAWRGVRGYTF
TRBV5-1	TRBJ2-5	CASSLDSEETQYF
TRBV4-1	TRBJ2-5	CASSQAGRKGETQYF
TRBV29-1	TRBJ2-3	CSVEQGGTDTQYF
TRBV20-1	TRBJ1-6	CSARDLQANNSPLHF
TRBV20-1	TRBJ1-1	CSAPPGTGQEAFF
TRBV12-3/TRBV12-4	TRBJ1-2	CATSTGQYGYTF
TRBV11-1	TRBJ2-2	CASSYENTGELFF
TRBV5-1	TRBJ2-1	CASSAGQELNEQFF
TRBV27	TRBJ2-5	CASSSPLRMGETQYF
TRBV7-2	TRBJ1-2	CASSPEWGGYGYTF
TRBV5-6	TRBJ2-1	CASSSPGLAGEDNEQFF
TRBV10-2	TRBJ1-1	CASAGQSGTEAFF
TRBV11-2	TRBJ2-3	CASSLRGESQYF
TRBV7-9	TRBJ1-1	CASSQLAGTEAFF
TRBV15	TRBJ2-7	CATSRSQTGASYEQYF
TRBV7-3	TRBJ2-1	CASSSRPGNEQFF
TRBV6-2/TRBV6-3	TRBJ1-2	CASANSGYGYGYTF
TRBV20-1	TRBJ2-3	CSARLAISDTQYF
TRBV19	TRBJ1-2	CASSIPGYGYTF
TRBV6-6	TRBJ2-4	CASMREGIQYF
TRBV19	TRBJ1-2	CASSTGSRNYGYTF
TRBV29-1	TRBJ1-1	CSVEKAGQTEAFF
TRBV19	TRBJ1-5	CASRGTREDQPQHF
TRBV19	TRBJ1-1	CASSVRGDTEAFF
TRBV6-4	TRBJ2-1	CASSDDGGVGGEQFF